This record covers a single T cell receptor (beta chain). The antigen is not known. The entry originates in a study of shared clonotypes between healthy human individuals. Study results and limitations: Around 5.3% of naive CD4 clonotypes were shared across four donors. Generally, estimated richness proved larger in naive subsets than it did in memory subsets.

Assay: immunoSEQ multiplex PCR; the TCRdb copy retains only in-frame clones and omits some. The data contain 730,000 or so clones, roughly 78% of them singletons. The CDR3 length is 13 residues. Germline loops: CDR1 MGHDK, CDR2 SYGVNS. The V end lost 3 bases, the J end lost 10 bases, and 15 bases lay between the germline ends. All of the donors resided in Nashville, Tennessee, and each was a Caucasian adult. The sample comprised memory CD4+ T cells sorted from blood. The sample's subset: CD45RA-negative fraction. The sequence was collected from a woman in her 30s in good health. J is TRBJ1-1 and V is TRBV25-1, with a tentative D call TRBD1 (6 bases). CDR3 nucleotide sequence: TGTGCCAGCAGTGACGGGACAACTCGAGGAGCTTTCTTT. Amino acid sequence: CASSDGTTRGAFF.